The clone carrying this T cell receptor (beta chain) was counted many times. The data derive from a study of Graves' ophthalmopathy and Graves' hyperthyroidism. V shed 3 bases and J shed 4 bases, with 9 bases lying between them. This CDR3 is 12 amino acids long. CDR1 and CDR2 (germline): SQVTM, ANQGSEA. Where ophthalmopathy was present, donors had moderate-to-severe activity, CAS ≥3, NOSPECS ≥4 and duration under 3 months. RNA transcripts were the template, and TCR beta CDR3 regions were amplified from them. Following a first-round RT-PCR that used HTBI primers, a second-round multiplex PCR was carried out. TCRdb called the multiplex PCR reads again in MiXCR, with one record for every CDR3 protein. The table lists 200,000 to 250,000 distinct CDR3 sequences, 20% to 25% of them singletons.

This chain joins TRBV29-1 and TRBJ1-2, with D unresolved. The receptor comes from a woman aged 45 to 65 with Graves' ophthalmopathy. Input material: peripheral blood. The CDR3 bases are TGCAGCGTTGAGTACGGGAGCTATGGCTACACCTTC. Residues: CSVEYGSYGYTF. Full variable domain (missing parts from reference TRBV29-1 and TRBJ1-2): SAVISQKPSRDICQRGTSLTIQCQVDSQVTMMFWYRQQPGQSLTLIATANQGSEATYESGFVIDKFPISRPNLTFSTLTVSNMSPEDSSIYLCSVEYGSYGYTFGSGTRLTVV.